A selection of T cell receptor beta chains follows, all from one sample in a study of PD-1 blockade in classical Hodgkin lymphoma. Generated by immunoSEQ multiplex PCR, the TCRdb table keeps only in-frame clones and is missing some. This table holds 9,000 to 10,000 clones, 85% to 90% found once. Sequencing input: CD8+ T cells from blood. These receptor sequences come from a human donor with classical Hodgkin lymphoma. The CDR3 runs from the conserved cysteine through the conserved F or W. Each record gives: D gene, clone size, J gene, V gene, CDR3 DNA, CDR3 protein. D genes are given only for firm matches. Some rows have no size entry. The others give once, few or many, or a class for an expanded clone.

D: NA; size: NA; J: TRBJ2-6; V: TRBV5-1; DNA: TGCGCCAGCAGCTTGAGAGGGCCCTCTGGGGCCAACGTCCTGACTTTC; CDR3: CASSLRGPSGANVLTF
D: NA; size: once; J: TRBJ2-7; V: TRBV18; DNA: TGTGCCAGCTCACCCTGGACAGCGTCCTACGAGCAGTACTTC; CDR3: CASSPWTASYEQYF
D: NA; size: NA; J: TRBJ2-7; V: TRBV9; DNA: TGTGCCAGCAGCCCCGTAGTGTTCCCTCGAGTTGAAGAGGACGAGCAGTACTTC; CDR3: CASSPVVFPRVEEDEQYF
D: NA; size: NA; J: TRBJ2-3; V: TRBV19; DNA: TGTGCCAGCCAAGGTCAGGGATTCATCGCAGATACGCAGTATTTT; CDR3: CASQGQGFIADTQYF
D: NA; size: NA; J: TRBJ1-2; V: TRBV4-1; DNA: TGCGCCAGCAGCCCCACGGACCAAGCCCTCTATGGCTACACCTTC; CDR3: CASSPTDQALYGYTF
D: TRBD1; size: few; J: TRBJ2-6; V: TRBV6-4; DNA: TGTGCCAGCAGTGACTCGGGACAGGGAGGCAACGTCCTGACTTTC; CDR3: CASSDSGQGGNVLTF
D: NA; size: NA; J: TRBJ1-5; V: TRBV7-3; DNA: TGTGCCAGCAGCTTAGAGTCGGAATATAGCAATCAGCCCCAGCATTTT; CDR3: CASSLESEYSNQPQHF
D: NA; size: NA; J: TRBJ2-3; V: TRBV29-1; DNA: TGCAGCGTCACCACAGATACGCAGTATTTT; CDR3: CSVTTDTQYF
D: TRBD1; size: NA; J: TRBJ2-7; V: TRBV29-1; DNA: TGCAGCGTTCCCGACAGGGGGGGGCAGTACTTC; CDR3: CSVPDRGGQYF
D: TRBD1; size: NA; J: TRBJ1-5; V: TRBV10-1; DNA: TGCGCCAGCAGTGAGGGGGACAGAAGGCTTCACAATCAGCCCCAGCATTTT; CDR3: CASSEGDRRLHNQPQHF
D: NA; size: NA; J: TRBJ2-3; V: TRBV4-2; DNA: TGTGCCAGCAGCCAAGTTGGACTAATCCGGAGTCTCACAGATACGCAGTATTTT; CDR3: CASSQVGLIRSLTDTQYF
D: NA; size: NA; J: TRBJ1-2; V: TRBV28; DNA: TGTGCCAGCAGCTTGGGGGGGGCAGACGGCTACACCTTC; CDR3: CASSLGGADGYTF